Detailed here is one T cell receptor (beta chain). Its cognate antigen is unknown. Libraries were prepared by immunoSEQ multiplex PCR; TCRdb keeps only in-frame clonotypes and omits some of them. The sample holds 100,000 or so clones; 82% are singletons and the top ten take approximately 5.1%. The data stem from a study of T cell responses to AZD1222 COVID-19 vaccine. Study-level points and caveats: CD4 TCRs associated with vaccination spanned spike, dominating at 160-218 and 743-854.

The CDR3 is 13 amino acids. The junction had 7 bases not matched to a gene; V was cut back by 5 bases and J by 7 bases. Germline lookup yields CDR1 GTSNPN and CDR2 SVGIG (reference sequence). This TCR came from an adult in good health. This sequence joins TRBV30 and TRBJ1-2; 10 bases align to TRBD1. The sample was peripheral blood, taken on day 0 of AZD1222 vaccination. In DNA, the CDR3 is TGTGCCTGGGGCTCGGGACAGGGGTCTGGCTACACCTTC. Its protein product is CAWGSGQGSGYTF.